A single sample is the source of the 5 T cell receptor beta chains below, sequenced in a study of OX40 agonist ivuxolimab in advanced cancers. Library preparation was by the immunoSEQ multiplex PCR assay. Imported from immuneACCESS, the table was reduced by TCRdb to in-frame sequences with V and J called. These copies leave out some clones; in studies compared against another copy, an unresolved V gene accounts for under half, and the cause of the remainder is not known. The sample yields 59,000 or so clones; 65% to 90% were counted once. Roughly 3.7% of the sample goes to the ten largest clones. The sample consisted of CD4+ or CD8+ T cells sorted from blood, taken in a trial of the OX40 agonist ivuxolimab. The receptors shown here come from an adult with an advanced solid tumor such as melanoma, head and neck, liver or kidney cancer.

CDR3 residues: CASSIGTALSYEQYF. CDR3 coding DNA: TGTGCCAGTAGTATCGGGACAGCTCTCTCCTACGAGCAGTACTTC. The chain links TRBV19 to TRBJ2-7; 7 nucleotides agree with TRBD1. The germline V gene encodes CDR1 LNHDA and CDR2 SQIVND (reference sequence). There are 15 residues in the CDR3. The J segment lost 0 bases and the V segment lost 3 bases, leaving 5 bases of the junction unmatched.

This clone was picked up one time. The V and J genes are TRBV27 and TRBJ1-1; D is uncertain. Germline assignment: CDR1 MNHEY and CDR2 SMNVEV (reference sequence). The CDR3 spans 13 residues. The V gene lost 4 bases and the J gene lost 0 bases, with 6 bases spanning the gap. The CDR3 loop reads CASSYTVNTEAFF. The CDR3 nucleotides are TGTGCCAGCAGTTACACGGTGAACACTGAAGCTTTCTTT.

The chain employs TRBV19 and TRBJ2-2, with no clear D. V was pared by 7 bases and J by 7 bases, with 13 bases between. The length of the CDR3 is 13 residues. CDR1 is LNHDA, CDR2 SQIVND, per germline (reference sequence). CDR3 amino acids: CASIDRWNGELFF. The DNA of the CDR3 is TGTGCCAGTATCGATCGTTGGAACGGGGAGCTGTTTTTT.

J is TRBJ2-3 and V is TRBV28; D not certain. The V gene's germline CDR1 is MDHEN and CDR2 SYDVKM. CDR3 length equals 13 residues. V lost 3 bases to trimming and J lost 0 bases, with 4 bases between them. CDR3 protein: CASSFISTDTQYF. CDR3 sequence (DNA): TGTGCCAGCAGTTTTATAAGCACAGATACGCAGTATTTT.

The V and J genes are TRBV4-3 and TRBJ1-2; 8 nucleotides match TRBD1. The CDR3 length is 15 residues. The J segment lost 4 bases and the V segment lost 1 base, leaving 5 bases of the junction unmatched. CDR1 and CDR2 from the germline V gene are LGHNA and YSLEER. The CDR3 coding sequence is TGCGCCAGCAGCCAAGGAAGCGGGACAGGCTATGGCTACACCTTC. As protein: CASSQGSGTGYGYTF.